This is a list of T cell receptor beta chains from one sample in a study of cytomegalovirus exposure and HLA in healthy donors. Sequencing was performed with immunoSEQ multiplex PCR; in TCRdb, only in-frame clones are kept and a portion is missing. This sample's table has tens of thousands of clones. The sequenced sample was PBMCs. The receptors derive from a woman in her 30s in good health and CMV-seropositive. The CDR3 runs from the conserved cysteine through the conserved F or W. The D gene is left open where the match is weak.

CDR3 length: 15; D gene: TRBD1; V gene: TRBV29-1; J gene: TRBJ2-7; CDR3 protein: CSVRTGRSSSYEQYF; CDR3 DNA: TGCAGCGTCAGGACAGGGCGGTCGAGCTCCTACGAGCAGTACTTC
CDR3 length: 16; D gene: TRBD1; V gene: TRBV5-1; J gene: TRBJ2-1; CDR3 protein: CASSYIPGTGVNEQFF; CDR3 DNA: TGCGCCAGCAGCTACATACCCGGGACAGGGGTCAATGAGCAGTTCTTC
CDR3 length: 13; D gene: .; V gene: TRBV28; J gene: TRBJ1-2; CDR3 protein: CASTAGRVYGYTF; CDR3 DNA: TGTGCCAGCACCGCGGGGCGAGTCTATGGCTACACCTTC
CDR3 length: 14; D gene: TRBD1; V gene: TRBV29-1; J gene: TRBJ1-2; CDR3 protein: CSVEEGTGGYGYTF; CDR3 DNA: TGCAGCGTTGAAGAAGGCACAGGGGGCTATGGCTACACCTTC
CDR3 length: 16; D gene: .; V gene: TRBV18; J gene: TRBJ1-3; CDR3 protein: CASSLQGWDSGNTIYF; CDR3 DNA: TGTGCCAGCTCCCTCCAGGGATGGGACTCTGGAAACACCATATATTTT
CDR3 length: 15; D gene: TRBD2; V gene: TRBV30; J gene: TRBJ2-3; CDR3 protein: CAGTLGGSRADTQYF; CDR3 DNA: TGTGCCGGGACCCTTGGCGGGAGCAGGGCAGATACGCAGTATTTT
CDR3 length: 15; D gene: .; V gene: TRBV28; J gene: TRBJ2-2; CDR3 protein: CASSRPARAVGELFF; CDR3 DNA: TGTGCCAGCAGTCGCCCCGCCAGGGCCGTCGGGGAGCTGTTTTTT
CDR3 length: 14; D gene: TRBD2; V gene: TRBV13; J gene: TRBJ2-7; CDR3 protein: CASSLVRGAYEQYF; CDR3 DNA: TGTGCCAGCAGCTTAGTGCGGGGGGCCTACGAGCAGTACTTC
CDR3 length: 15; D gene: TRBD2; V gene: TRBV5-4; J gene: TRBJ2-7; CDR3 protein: CASSLGLAVTYEQYF; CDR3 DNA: TGTGCCAGCAGCTTGGGACTAGCGGTCACCTACGAGCAGTACTTC
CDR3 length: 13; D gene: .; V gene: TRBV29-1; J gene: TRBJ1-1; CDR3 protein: CSGRNGGNTEAFF; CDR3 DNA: TGCAGCGGACGAAACGGGGGAAACACTGAAGCTTTCTTT
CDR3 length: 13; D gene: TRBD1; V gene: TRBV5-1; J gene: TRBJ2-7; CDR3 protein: CASSSTGGYEQYF; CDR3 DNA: TGCGCCAGCAGCAGTACAGGGGGCTACGAGCAGTACTTC
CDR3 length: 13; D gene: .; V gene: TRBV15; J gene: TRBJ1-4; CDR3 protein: CATSREREEKLFF; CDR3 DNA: TGTGCCACCAGCAGAGAGAGGGAGGAAAAACTGTTTTTT
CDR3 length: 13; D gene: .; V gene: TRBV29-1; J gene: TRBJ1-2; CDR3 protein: CSVEVRVGYGYTF; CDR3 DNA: TGCAGCGTTGAGGTGAGGGTCGGATATGGCTACACCTTC
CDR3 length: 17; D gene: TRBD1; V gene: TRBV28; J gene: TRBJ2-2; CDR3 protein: CASRTWGGTGVTGELFF; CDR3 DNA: TGTGCCAGCAGAACCTGGGGGGGGACAGGGGTCACCGGGGAGCTGTTTTTT
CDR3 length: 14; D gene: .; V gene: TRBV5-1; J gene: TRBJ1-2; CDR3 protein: CASSLDSRNYGYTF; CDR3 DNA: TGCGCCAGCAGCTTGGACAGCCGGAACTATGGCTACACCTTC
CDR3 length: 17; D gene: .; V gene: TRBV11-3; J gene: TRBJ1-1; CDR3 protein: CASSLVVGLRTNTEAFF; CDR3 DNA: TGTGCCAGCAGCTTAGTAGTGGGGCTGCGGACGAACACTGAAGCTTTCTTT
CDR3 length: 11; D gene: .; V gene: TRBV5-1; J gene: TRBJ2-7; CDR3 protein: CASSLGPEQYF; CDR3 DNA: TGCGCCAGCAGCTTGGGGCCCGAGCAGTACTTC
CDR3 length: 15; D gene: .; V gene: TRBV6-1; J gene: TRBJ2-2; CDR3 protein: CASKRGEGETGELFF; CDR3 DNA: TGTGCCAGCAAGCGTGGGGAGGGGGAAACCGGGGAGCTGTTTTTT
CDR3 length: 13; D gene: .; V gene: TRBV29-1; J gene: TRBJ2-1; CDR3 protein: CSVAGGLDNEQFF; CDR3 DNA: TGCAGCGTTGCGGGTGGCCTCGACAATGAGCAGTTCTTC
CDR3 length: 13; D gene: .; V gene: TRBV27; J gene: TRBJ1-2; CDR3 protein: CASSLNAGSGYTF; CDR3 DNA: TGTGCCAGCAGTTTAAATGCAGGGTCCGGCTACACCTTC
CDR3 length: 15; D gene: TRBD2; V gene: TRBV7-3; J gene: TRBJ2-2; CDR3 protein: CASSPGLAGAGELFF; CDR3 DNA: TGTGCCAGCAGCCCGGGACTAGCGGGAGCCGGGGAGCTGTTTTTT
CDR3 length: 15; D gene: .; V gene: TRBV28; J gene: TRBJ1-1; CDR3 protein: CASTPTTGSNTEAFF; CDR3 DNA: TGTGCCAGCACCCCGACGACAGGCTCCAACACTGAAGCTTTCTTT
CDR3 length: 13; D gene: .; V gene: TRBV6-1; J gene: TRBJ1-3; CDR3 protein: CASSDSSGNTIYF; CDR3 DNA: TGTGCCAGCAGTGACAGCTCTGGAAACACCATATATTTT
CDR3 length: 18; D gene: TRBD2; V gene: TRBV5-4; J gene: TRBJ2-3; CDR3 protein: CASSLHSTSGRFADTQYF; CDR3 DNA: TGTGCCAGCAGCTTACACTCGACTAGCGGGAGATTCGCAGATACGCAGTATTTT
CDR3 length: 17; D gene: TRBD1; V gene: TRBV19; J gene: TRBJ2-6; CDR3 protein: CASSSQTGSSGANVLTF; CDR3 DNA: TGTGCCAGTAGTTCCCAGACAGGGTCCTCTGGGGCCAACGTCCTGACTTTC
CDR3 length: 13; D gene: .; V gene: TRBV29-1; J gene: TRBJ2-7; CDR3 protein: CSVETGDAYEQYF; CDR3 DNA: TGCAGCGTTGAAACCGGAGACGCCTACGAGCAGTACTTC
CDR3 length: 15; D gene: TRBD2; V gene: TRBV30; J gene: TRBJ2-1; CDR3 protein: CAWGPRTSAYNEQFF; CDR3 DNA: TGTGCCTGGGGTCCCCGGACTAGCGCCTACAATGAGCAGTTCTTC
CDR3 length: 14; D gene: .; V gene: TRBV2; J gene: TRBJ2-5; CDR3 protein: CASSVLSEEETQYF; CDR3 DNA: TGTGCCAGCAGTGTTTTGAGCGAGGAAGAGACCCAGTACTTC
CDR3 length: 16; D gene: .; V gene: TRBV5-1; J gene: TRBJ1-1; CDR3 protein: CASSSGGTVLNTEAFF; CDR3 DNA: TGCGCCAGCAGCTCCGGGGGGACGGTTTTGAACACTGAAGCTTTCTTT
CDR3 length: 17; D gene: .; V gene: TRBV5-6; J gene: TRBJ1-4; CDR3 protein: CASSFWSWQVSNEKLFF; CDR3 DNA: TGTGCCAGCAGCTTTTGGTCTTGGCAAGTTTCGAATGAAAAACTGTTTTTT
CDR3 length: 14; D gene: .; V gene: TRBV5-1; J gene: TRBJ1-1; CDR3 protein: CASSFSLEGTEAFF; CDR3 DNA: TGCGCCAGCAGCTTTTCTCTGGAGGGAACTGAAGCTTTCTTT
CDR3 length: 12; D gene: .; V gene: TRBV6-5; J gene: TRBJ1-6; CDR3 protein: CASSPYNSPLHF; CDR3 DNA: TGTGCCAGCAGCCCTTATAATTCACCCCTCCACTTT
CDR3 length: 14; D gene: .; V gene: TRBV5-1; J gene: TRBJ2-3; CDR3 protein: CASSPSRLEDTQYF; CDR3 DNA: TGCGCCAGCAGCCCTAGCCGTTTGGAAGATACGCAGTATTTT
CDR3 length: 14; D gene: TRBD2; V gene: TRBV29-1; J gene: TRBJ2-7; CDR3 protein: CSVELSRGGYEQYF; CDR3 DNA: TGCAGCGTTGAGTTGTCCCGGGGGGGATACGAGCAGTACTTC
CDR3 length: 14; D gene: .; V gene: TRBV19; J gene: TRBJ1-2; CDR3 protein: CASSTLSDSYGYTF; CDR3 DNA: TGTGCCAGTAGTACTCTATCGGACAGCTATGGCTACACCTTC
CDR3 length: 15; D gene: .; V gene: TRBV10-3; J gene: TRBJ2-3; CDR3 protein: CAISEDTLYTDTQYF; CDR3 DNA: TGTGCCATCAGCGAGGACACTTTATACACAGATACGCAGTATTTT
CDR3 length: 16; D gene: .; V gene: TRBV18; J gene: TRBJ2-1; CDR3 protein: CASSPGGAVSYNEQFF; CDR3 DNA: TGTGCCAGCTCACCAGGGGGCGCGGTATCCTACAATGAGCAGTTCTTC
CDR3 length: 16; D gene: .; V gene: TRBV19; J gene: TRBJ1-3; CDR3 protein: CASNPGLPVSGNTIYF; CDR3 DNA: TGTGCCAGTAATCCGGGACTGCCAGTCTCTGGAAACACCATATATTTT
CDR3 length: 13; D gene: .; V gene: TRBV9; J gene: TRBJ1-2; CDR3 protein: CASSRPEAEGYTF; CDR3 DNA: TGTGCCAGCAGCCGGCCCGAGGCGGAAGGCTACACCTTC
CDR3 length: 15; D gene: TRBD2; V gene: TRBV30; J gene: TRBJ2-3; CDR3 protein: CAGSVVGGSTDTQYF; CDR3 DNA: TGTGCCGGGAGTGTAGTGGGGGGGTCCACAGATACGCAGTATTTT
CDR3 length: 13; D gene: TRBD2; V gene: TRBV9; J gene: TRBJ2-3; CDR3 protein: CASSDGGADTQYF; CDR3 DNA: TGTGCCAGCAGCGATGGGGGGGCAGATACGCAGTATTTT
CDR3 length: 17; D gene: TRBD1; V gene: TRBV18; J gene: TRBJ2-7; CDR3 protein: CASSDARPGQGKNEQYF; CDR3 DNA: TGTGCCAGCTCCGACGCTAGACCGGGACAGGGGAAGAACGAGCAGTACTTC
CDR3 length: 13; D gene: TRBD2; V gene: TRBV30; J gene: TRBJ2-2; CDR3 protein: CAWTSGDTGELFF; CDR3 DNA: TGTGCCTGGACTAGCGGGGACACCGGGGAGCTGTTTTTT
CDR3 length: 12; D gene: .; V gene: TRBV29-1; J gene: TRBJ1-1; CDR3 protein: CSVGIPDTEAFF; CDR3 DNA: TGCAGCGTTGGTATCCCGGACACTGAAGCTTTCTTT
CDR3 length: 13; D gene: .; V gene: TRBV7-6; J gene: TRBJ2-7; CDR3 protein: CASSSGTGLEQYF; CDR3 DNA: TGTGCCAGCAGCTCCGGGACTGGCCTCGAGCAGTACTTC